This T cell receptor beta chain was obtained from a study of cytomegalovirus exposure and HLA in healthy donors. PCR was performed using 60 Vbeta and 13 Jbeta primers. Measured with immunoSEQ multiplex PCR; TCRdb has only the in-frame clones, and not every one. The sample lists some 120,000 clones, around three quarters occurring once. Comments on this clone: The antigen is undetermined.

Trimming cost V 1 base and J 6 bases; bases outside gene matches: 10. CDR3 length: 17 residues. Per the germline V gene, CDR1 is SGDLS and CDR2 is YYNGEE. Study observations and caveats: TCR beta chains numbering under 200 were designated cytomegalovirus-associated. HLA alleles showed associations with roughly 17,000 TCR beta sequences in a later analysis, at a 0.05 false discovery rate. The analysis excluded some indistinguishable V segments, including TRBV6-2 and TRBV6-3. More clonal expansion characterized HLA-associated TCR beta chains than equally common others in a later analysis.

Sample: PBMCs. The chain carries TRBV9 and TRBJ2-2; 9 bases are shared with TRBD1. This clonotype originated in a young man in good health and CMV-seronegative. CDR3 nucleotides: TGTGCCAGCAGCGTACGCCGGGACAGGGAGTCGTCCGGGGAGCTGTTTTTT. This translates into CASSVRRDRESSGELFF.